This T cell receptor beta chain was sequenced in a study of blood T cells in healthy people across ages. Study-wide results and caveats: Per million T cells, TCR beta diversity dropped about linearly as age rose.

The use of a sample-barcoded 5' primer and a J-beta primer mix characterized a second PCR of roughly 6 to 11 cycles. Each CDR3 protein is one row after TCRdb ran MiXCR on the 5' RACE reads. The data contain fewer than 2,000,000 distinct CDR3 sequences, roughly 32% of them singletons. In regard to this clonotype: Antigen: not known.

CDR1 SGHRS and CDR2 YFSETQ come from the germline V gene. The CDR3 totals 19 residues. Isolation yielded PBMCs, at least 7 million per sample, in every case. The sequenced material came from blood. The chain links TRBV5-1 to TRBJ2-1, with TRBD2 matching over 12 bases. The J call may be incorrect, as the DNA end agrees better with TRBJ2-7. This TCR came from a woman aged 30 to 39 in good health. CDR3 in DNA: TGCGCCAGCAGCTTTCCGACTAGCGGGAGCCTTAACTTCTACAATGAGCAGTACTTC. It specifies CASSFPTSGSLNFYNEQYF.